The 21 T cell receptor beta chains below come from one sample, sequenced in a study of cytomegalovirus exposure and HLA in healthy donors. The PCR had 60 Vbeta and 13 Jbeta primers. Sequencing used immunoSEQ multiplex PCR; TCRdb keeps in-frame clones, though not all of them. The sample contains 200,000 to 250,000 clones, 82% of which appear only once. What was sequenced was PBMCs. The receptor source for this set is a woman in her 40s in good health and CMV-seropositive.

J is TRBJ1-2 and V is TRBV23-1, with 7 bases identical to TRBD1. TRBV23-1 is placed among ORFs of uncertain function. The CDR3 totals 19 residues. After removal of 2 bases from V and 5 bases from J, the junction contained 20 bases not matched to a gene. In DNA form, the CDR3 reads TGCGCCAGCAGTCAACGCCGGGACAGCCACCCCCTATGGTATTATGGCTACACCTTC. Protein sequence: CASSQRRDSHPLWYYGYTF.

A single count supports this clone. The chain links TRBV4-3 to TRBJ2-7; 9 bases are shared with TRBD2. The junction had 12 bases not matched to a gene; V was cut back by 1 base and J by 5 bases. Germline V gene lookup returns CDR1 LGHNA and CDR2 YSLEER. CDR3 length: 17 amino acids. CDR3 nucleotides: TGCGCCAGCAGCCAAGCCTGGAGTAGCGGGAGCTTTCACGAGCAGTACTTC. Its protein product is CASSQAWSSGSFHEQYF.

The chain joins TRBV7-2 to TRBJ2-2; unclear D gene. Per the germline V gene, CDR1 is SGHTA and CDR2 is FQGNSA. The CDR3 runs to 13 residues. Trimming removed 8 bases at V and 5 bases at J, with 12 bases between. This chain's CDR3 is CASLLSPTGELFF. The CDR3 region has the DNA TGTGCCAGCCTACTCTCACCAACCGGGGAGCTGTTTTTT.

V usage is TRBV9 and J usage is TRBJ2-7; 7 bases are shared with TRBD1. V was pared by 2 bases and J by 6 bases, with 2 bases of the junction left unmatched. The CDR3 runs 12 residues. Germline V lookup: CDR1 SGDLS, CDR2 YYNGEE. CDR3 residues: CASSVGDSEQYF. The CDR3 DNA reads TGTGCCAGCAGCGTGGGGGACAGCGAGCAGTACTTC.

V usage is TRBV2 and J usage is TRBJ2-1; 13 bases match TRBD2. CDR1 is SNHLY and CDR2 is FYNNEI in the germline V gene. V trimming: 6 bases; J trimming: 8 bases; junction bases outside the gene matches: 10. CDR3 size: 16 residues. The CDR3, as DNA: TGTGCCAGCAGGAGGGGACTAGCGGGATGGGGGGATGAGCAGTTCTTC. It yields the protein CASRRGLAGWGDEQFF.

This chain links TRBV27 with TRBJ2-7; 8 bases line up with TRBD1. The CDR3 totals 17 residues. Germline CDR1 is MNHEY and CDR2 is SMNVEV (reference sequence). With 6 bases clipped from V and 0 bases from J, the junction kept 13 bases outside the gene matches. The CDR3 reads CASRPDFDRGVSYEQYF. DNA for the CDR3: TGTGCCAGCAGACCCGATTTCGACAGGGGAGTCTCCTACGAGCAGTACTTC.

This rearrangement joins TRBV25-1 to TRBJ2-5; tentative D call: TRBD1 (5 bases). The CDR3 sequence is 15 residues long. With 5 bases removed from V and 5 bases from J, the gap between germline ends came to 18 bases. Germline V gives CDR1 MGHDK, CDR2 SYGVNS. This CDR3 is CASSPNGQGRETQYF. CDR3 bases: TGTGCCAGCAGTCCGAACGGGCAGGGAAGGGAGACCCAGTACTTC.

Comment on this clone: Sequence at one end of the junction differs from germline and may be a read error. This chain uses TRBV7-7 with TRBJ2-2, with TRBD2 as a possible D gene (6 bases). Germline CDR1 reads SSHAT; CDR2 reads FNYEAQ (reference sequence). This CDR3 spans 14 amino acids. CDR3: CASSTGVGTGELFF. CDR3 DNA: TGTGCTAGCAGCACGGGAGTGGGGACCGGGGAGCTGTTTTTT. Based on the CDR3 plus reference TRBV7-7 and TRBJ2-2, the full variable domain is GAGVSQSPRYKVTKRGQDVTLRCDPISSHATLYWYQQALGQGPEFLTYFNYEAQPDKSGLPSDRFSAERPEGSISTLTIQRTEQRDSAMYRCASSTGVGTGELFFGEGSRLTVL.

The chain is built from TRBV18 and TRBJ2-7, with D possibly being TRBD2 (6 bases). This CDR3 is built from 14 residues. CDR1 KGHSH and CDR2 LQKENI come from the germline V gene. V was pared by 4 bases and J by 3 bases, with 13 bases between. The CDR3 sequence is CASSLTGADYEQYF. DNA of the CDR3: TGTGCCAGCTCACTCACGGGAGCGGACTACGAGCAGTACTTC. Combining the CDR3 with reference TRBV18 and TRBJ2-7 gives the whole variable domain NAGVMQNPRHLVRRRGQEARLRCSPMKGHSHVYWYRQLPEEGLKFMVYLQKENIIDESGMPKERFSAEFPKEGPSILRIQQVVRGDSAAYFCASSLTGADYEQYFGPGTRLTVT.

The chain employs TRBV21-1 and TRBJ1-1. TRBV21-1 is deemed a pseudogene. CDR3 length equals 13 residues. Here the CDR3 reads CASGGGMNTEAFF. CDR3 sequence (DNA): TGTGCCAGCGGTGGCGGGATGAACACTGAAGCTTTCTTT.

This chain connects TRBV7-3 to TRBJ2-1; TRBD1 is a possible D gene (6 bases). The CDR3 has 16 amino acids. Germline CDR1 and CDR2: SGHTA and FQGTGA. Trimming shortened V by 0 bases and J by 2 bases, and 11 bases separated the two germline ends. CDR3 nucleotide sequence: TGTGCCAGCAGCTTAACGGACAGTCCGCCCTACAATGAGCAGTTCTTC. This sequence encodes CASSLTDSPPYNEQFF. Combining the CDR3 with reference TRBV7-3 and TRBJ2-1 gives the whole variable domain GAGVSQTPSNKVTEKGKYVELRCDPISGHTALYWYRQSLGQGPEFLIYFQGTGAADDSGLPNDRFFAVRPEGSVSTLKIQRTERGDSAVYLCASSLTDSPPYNEQFFGPGTRLTVL.

The genes are TRBV27 and TRBJ1-5, with TRBD1 identical over 7 bases. The CDR3 extends over 15 amino acids. Germline CDR1 reads MNHEY; CDR2 reads SMNVEV (reference sequence). J gave up 4 bases and V 5 bases, and 8 bases lay outside the gene matches. The CDR3 reads CASSPDRAGNQPQHF. CDR3 bases: TGTGCCAGCAGTCCCGACAGGGCGGGGAATCAGCCCCAGCATTTT.

The chain couples TRBV7-2 to TRBJ2-2, with 10 bases fitting TRBD1. The CDR3 covers 16 residues. The germline V gene has CDR1 SGHTA and CDR2 FQGNSA. J lost 7 bases, V lost 6 bases, and 11 bases had no gene match. CDR3 nucleotide sequence: TGTGCCAGCAGTCCCCCCCGACAGGGGGCGGGCGGGGAGCTGTTTTTT. Translating gives CASSPPRQGAGGELFF.

This chain links TRBV5-5 with TRBJ2-3, with a possible D match to TRBD2 (7 bases). CDR1 SGHKS and CDR2 YYEKEE come from the germline V gene (reference sequence). Trimming shortened V by 2 bases and J by 5 bases, and 15 bases separated the two germline ends. This CDR3 region has 15 residues. The CDR3 sequence: CASSLGGGVVDTQYF. CDR3 in DNA: TGTGCCAGCAGCTTAGGAGGGGGGGTCGTAGATACGCAGTATTTT.

The rearrangement links TRBV19 to TRBJ1-2; D is possibly TRBD1 (5 bases). The CDR3 totals 19 residues. Germline CDR1 and CDR2: LNHDA and SQIVND (reference sequence). The germline V and J ends were trimmed by 5 bases and 4 bases, with 29 bases remaining between them. CDR3 DNA: TGTGCCAGTAGTGGGAGGGGAAACCTAAATCCCATTGATGTCTATGGCTACACCTTC. Amino acids: CASSGRGNLNPIDVYGYTF.

The chain links TRBV11-2 to TRBJ1-4; a weak D match, TRBD1 (6 bases). The CDR3 consists of 17 residues. V was shortened by 1 base and J by 0 bases, with 12 bases between the two germline ends. Germline CDR1 reads SGHAT; CDR2 reads FQNNGV. In DNA, the CDR3 is TGTGCCAGCAGCTTAGTGGGGGCAGACTCAACTAATGAAAAACTGTTTTTT. Protein: CASSLVGADSTNEKLFF.

This chain connects TRBV5-1 to TRBJ2-5, with D perhaps matching TRBD2 (5 bases). The J call may be mistaken, given a closer DNA end match to TRBJ2-7. In germline, CDR1 is SGHRS, CDR2 YFSETQ. The CDR3 length is 14 residues. This CDR3 reads CASRLAQSSYEQYF. CDR3 bases: TGCGCCAGCCGTCTAGCTCAGAGCTCCTACGAGCAGTACTTC.

This clone has more than one count but fewer than ten. J is TRBJ1-2 and V is TRBV11-1; 7 bases match TRBD1. Germline-derived CDR1 and CDR2 are SGHAT and FQDESV (reference sequence). V lost 2 bases, J lost 3 bases, and 3 bases stayed unmatched. CDR3 length equals 14 residues. CDR3 region: CASSLSGTDYGYTF. The CDR3, as DNA: TGTGCCAGCAGCTTATCAGGGACAGACTATGGCTACACCTTC.

The genes are TRBV10-1 and TRBJ1-1, with D perhaps matching TRBD1 (5 bases). Germline V gene data show CDR1 as WNHNN and CDR2 as SYGVQD (reference sequence). Trimming pared 3 bases from V and 1 base from J, leaving 12 bases between. CDR3 length: 15 residues. Written as DNA, the CDR3 is TGCGCCAGCAGTGACCGCGGCGGGGGGAACACTGAAGCTTTCTTT. This translates into CASSDRGGGNTEAFF.

The chain joins TRBV30 to TRBJ2-1, with D perhaps matching TRBD2 (7 bases). V was cut by 5 bases and J by 6 bases, with 14 bases left in between. Germline V gene lookup returns CDR1 GTSNPN and CDR2 SVGIG (reference sequence). The CDR3 totals 13 residues. The CDR3 DNA follows: TGTGCCTGGGGGGGGGACATTTTCAATGAGCAGTTCTTC. Its translation is CAWGGDIFNEQFF.

The CDR3 DNA reads as TGTGCCAGCAGCTTAGCGACAGAAAATTCACCCCTCCACTTT. Encoded protein: CASSLATENSPLHF. V gene TRBV7-2 combines with J gene TRBJ1-6, with D perhaps TRBD1 (5 bases). The CDR3 consists of 14 residues. The V and J ends lost 0 bases and 7 bases respectively, with 7 bases between them. CDR1 is SGHTA and CDR2 is FQGNSA in the germline V gene.